Shown below are 17 T cell receptor beta chains from a single sample sequenced in a study of shared clonotypes between healthy human individuals. It was CD45RO-negative cells, positively selected for CCR7, that made up naive CD8 cells, with terminally differentiated effector memory CD45RA+ cells excluded. Some clones are missing from TCRdb's copy, which holds only in-frame ones; the method was immunoSEQ multiplex PCR. Among about 2.2 million clones listed, roughly 95% were seen once. The sequenced material came from naive CD8+ T cells from PBMCs. The receptors shown here come from a man between 18 and 29 years old in good health. Some clones in this sample may be carry-over from other donors' samples.

J is TRBJ2-7 and V is TRBV29-1; D gene uncertain. The germline gives CDR1 SQVTM, CDR2 ANQGSEA. The CDR3 is made up of 13 amino acids. Deletions cut 0 bases from V and 4 bases from J, with 10 bases between. CDR3 loop: CSVEDGYGYEQYF. The CDR3 nucleotides are TGCAGCGTTGAAGACGGGTATGGGTACGAGCAGTACTTC.

The chain is built from TRBV4-1 and TRBJ1-2; D is unresolved. The germline CDR1 and CDR2 sequences are MGHRA and YSYEKL. Deletions cut 4 bases from V and 8 bases from J, with 20 bases between. The CDR3 totals 15 residues. The CDR3 DNA sequence: TGCGCCAGCAGCCTAGACCCCGGGAACCTTAGCGGCTACACCTTC. Protein: CASSLDPGNLSGYTF.

This sequence joins TRBV9 and TRBJ2-1; D unresolved. Germline V lookup: CDR1 SGDLS, CDR2 YYNGEE. The V end was cut by 4 bases, the J end by 3 bases, with 11 bases between. This CDR3 region has 14 residues. In DNA form, the CDR3 reads TGTGCCAGCAGCCCAGTGACCAGCTACAATGAGCAGTTCTTC. It translates to CASSPVTSYNEQFF.

V gene TRBV5-1 combines with J gene TRBJ1-1; 8 bases line up with TRBD1. V shed 4 bases and J 4 bases; nucleotides not matched to a gene: 18. Germline lookup yields CDR1 SGHRS and CDR2 YFSETQ. The CDR3 runs to 18 residues. This chain's CDR3 is CASSGYLDRAPRGTEAFF. Here the CDR3 DNA reads TGCGCCAGCAGCGGATATCTGGACAGGGCCCCTCGGGGCACTGAAGCTTTCTTT. Full variable domain (outside the CDR3, taken from reference TRBV5-1 and TRBJ1-1): KAGVTQTPRYLIKTRGQQVTLSCSPISGHRSVSWYQQTPGQGLQFLFEYFSETQRNKGNFPGRFSGRQFSNSRSEMNVSTLELGDSALYLCASSGYLDRAPRGTEAFFGQGTRLTVV.

The rearrangement joins TRBV4-1 to TRBJ1-2; TRBD1 agrees at 7 bases. Germline CDR1 is MGHRA and CDR2 is YSYEKL. The CDR3 spans 15 residues. V lost 3 bases, J lost 2 bases, and 6 bases stayed unmatched. In DNA form, the CDR3 reads TGCGCCAGCAGCCAGACAGGGTCAAGGAACTATGGCTACACCTTC. It translates to CASSQTGSRNYGYTF.

The gene calls are TRBV4-1 and TRBJ2-1, with 8 positions matching TRBD2. The V segment lost 0 bases and the J segment 7 bases; nucleotides outside the gene matches: 5. The CDR3 has 15 amino acids. Germline CDR1 MGHRA, CDR2 YSYEKL. CDR3 residues: CASSQDGASGNEQFF. CDR3 nucleotide sequence: TGCGCCAGCAGCCAAGATGGGGCTAGCGGGAATGAGCAGTTCTTC.

The rearrangement joins TRBV9 to TRBJ2-2; the D gene is possibly TRBD2 (6 bases). V lost 0 bases and J 2 bases, leaving 14 bases between the germline ends. This CDR3 is 17 amino acids long. Germline V gene data show CDR1 as SGDLS and CDR2 as YYNGEE. CDR3 region: CASSVGPGAFNTGELFF. CDR3 in DNA: TGTGCCAGCAGCGTAGGCCCGGGAGCCTTTAACACCGGGGAGCTGTTTTTT.

The chain joins TRBV7-8 to TRBJ2-1; 7 bases are a match to TRBD2. V dropped 2 bases and J dropped 3; count of bases not matched to a gene: 10. The CDR3 runs to 17 residues. Germline V gene sequence: CDR1 SGHVS, CDR2 FQNEAQ. The CDR3 bases are TGTGCCAGCAGCTTATTAGGCGGGAGACCGCACTACAATGAGCAGTTCTTC. This translates into CASSLLGGRPHYNEQFF.

The gene calls are TRBV7-9 and TRBJ2-1; D is possibly TRBD2 (5 bases). CDR1 is SEHNR and CDR2 is FQNEAQ in the germline V gene (reference sequence). Trimming took 1 base from V and 11 from J, leaving 12 bases between them. The CDR3 consists of 13 residues. The CDR3 is CASSLDLAPKQFF. CDR3 DNA sequence: TGTGCCAGCAGCTTAGATTTAGCGCCAAAGCAGTTCTTC.

V and J are TRBV4-1 and TRBJ2-7; 14 bases match TRBD2. The length of the CDR3 is 17 residues. CDR1 and CDR2 from the germline V gene are MGHRA and YSYEKL. V lost 4 bases to trimming and J lost 0 bases; unmatched junction nucleotides: 5. The CDR3 DNA reads as TGCGCCAGCAGCCTGTCCGGGACTAGCGGGAGCTCCTACGAGCAGTACTTC. Translating gives CASSLSGTSGSSYEQYF.

The chain couples TRBV29-1 to TRBJ2-7; D not certain. CDR1 SQVTM and CDR2 ANQGSEA come from the germline V gene. The V and J ends lost 6 bases and 6 bases respectively, with 12 bases between them. The CDR3 extends over 11 amino acids. CDR3 sequence (DNA): TGCAGCGTCACTGACGGTCCCGAGCAGTACTTC. Protein sequence: CSVTDGPEQYF.

The chain employs TRBV29-1 and TRBJ2-5, with D hard to call. Near its end, the DNA agrees better with TRBJ2-7, so the J call may be wrong. Germline values: CDR1 SQVTM, CDR2 ANQGSEA. CDR3 size: 13 residues. The CDR3 sequence: CSVEREAGYEQYF. CDR3 coding DNA: TGCAGCGTTGAGAGAGAGGCTGGCTACGAGCAGTACTTC.

The chain links TRBV29-1 to TRBJ2-7; D is ambiguous. With 5 bases removed from V and 3 bases from J, the gap between germline ends came to 11 bases. The CDR3 has 12 amino acids. Germline V lookup: CDR1 SQVTM, CDR2 ANQGSEA. CDR3 amino acids: CSVPGLGYEQYF. The CDR3 DNA sequence: TGCAGCGTTCCTGGTCTGGGCTACGAGCAGTACTTC.

The chain recombines TRBV6-5 with TRBJ2-2; D might be TRBD1 (5 bases). This CDR3 region has 13 residues. V lost 4 bases to trimming and J lost 7 bases, with 10 bases between them. Germline CDR1 reads MNHEY; CDR2 reads SVGAGI. CDR3 nucleotides: TGTGCCAGCAGTTCCAGGGTTGGCGGGGAGCTGTTTTTT. Translated: CASSSRVGGELFF.

The chain employs TRBV2 and TRBJ1-2, with TRBD1 matching 7 bases. The J segment lost 4 bases and the V segment lost 6 bases, leaving 5 bases of the junction unmatched. The germline V gene has CDR1 SNHLY and CDR2 FYNNEI. The CDR3 runs 13 residues. The CDR3 protein is CASSGTVIYGYTF. Written as DNA, the CDR3 is TGTGCCAGCAGCGGGACAGTAATCTATGGCTACACCTTC.

For the CDR3, the DNA is TGTGCCAGCAGCCCCAAGGCACAGCATGGCTACACCTTC. Protein product: CASSPKAQHGYTF. The genes are TRBV11-2 and TRBJ1-2; D unresolved. This CDR3 is built from 13 residues. V dropped 5 bases and J dropped 6 bases, with 13 bases sitting between them. Germline values: CDR1 SGHAT, CDR2 FQNNGV.

This chain uses TRBV29-1 with TRBJ2-5; D might be TRBD1 or TRBD2, each matching 5 bases. The germline V gene encodes CDR1 SQVTM and CDR2 ANQGSEA. V lost 3 bases and J lost 7, with 21 bases in between. The CDR3 consists of 15 residues. The CDR3 sequence is CSVETTRIWGRTQYF. As DNA, the CDR3 is TGCAGCGTTGAGACCACCCGGATCTGGGGGAGGACCCAGTACTTC.